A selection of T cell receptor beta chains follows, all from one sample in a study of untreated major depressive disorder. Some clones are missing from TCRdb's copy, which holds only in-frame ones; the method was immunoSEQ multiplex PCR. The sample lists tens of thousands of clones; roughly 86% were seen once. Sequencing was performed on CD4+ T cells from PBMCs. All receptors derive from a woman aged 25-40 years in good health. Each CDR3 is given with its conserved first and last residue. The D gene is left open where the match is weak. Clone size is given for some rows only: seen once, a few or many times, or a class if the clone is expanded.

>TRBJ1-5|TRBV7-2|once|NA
TGTGCCAGCAGCCCCAACACAGGGCGCAATCAGCCCCAGCATTTT
CASSPNTGRNQPQHF
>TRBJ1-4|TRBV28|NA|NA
TGTGCCAGCAGTCAGGACAGCCTGGCCCAGATGAAAAAACTGTTTTTT
CASSQDSLAQMKKLFF
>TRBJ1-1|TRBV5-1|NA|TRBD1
TGCGCCAGCAGCCCCTTACAGGGGGCGGGGAACACTGAAGCTTTCTTT
CASSPLQGAGNTEAFF
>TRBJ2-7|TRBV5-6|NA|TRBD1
TGTGCCAGCAGCACGGACAGGGGCGAGCAGTACTTC
CASSTDRGEQYF
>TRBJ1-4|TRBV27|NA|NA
TGTGCCAGCAGTTTACGAGGGACGGTTTCGGGGGAAAAACTGTTTTTT
CASSLRGTVSGEKLFF
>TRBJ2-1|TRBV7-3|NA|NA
TGTGCCAGCAGCTTAAGGCGGGGCTCCTACAATGAGCAGTTCTTC
CASSLRRGSYNEQFF
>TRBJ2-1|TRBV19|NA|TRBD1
TGTGCCAGTCGAACGACAGGGAACTCCTACAATGAGCAGTTCTTC
CASRTTGNSYNEQFF
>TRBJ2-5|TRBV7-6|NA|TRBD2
TGTGCCAGCAGCCTAGCGGGGGGCTCGGAGACCCAGTACTTC
CASSLAGGSETQYF
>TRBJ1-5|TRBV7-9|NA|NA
TGTGCCAGCGGCCAGGACCTTAGCAATCAGCCCCAGCATTTT
CASGQDLSNQPQHF
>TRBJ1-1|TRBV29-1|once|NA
TGCAGCGTGTTAGGGGACACTGAAGCTTTCTTT
CSVLGDTEAFF
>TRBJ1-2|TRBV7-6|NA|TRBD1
TGTGCCAGCAGTGTTGACAGGGGGTATGGCTACACCTTC
CASSVDRGYGYTF
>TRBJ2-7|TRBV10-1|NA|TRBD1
TGCGCCAACACCCCTTCCGGGACAGGGACCTACGAGCAGTACTTC
CANTPSGTGTYEQYF
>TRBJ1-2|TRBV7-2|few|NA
TGTGCCAGCAGCTTCGGGGGCGCCGGAGGAGGCTACACCTTC
CASSFGGAGGGYTF
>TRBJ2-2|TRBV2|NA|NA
TGTGCCAGCAGTGTGGAGCGCAACACCGGGGAGCTGTTTTTT
CASSVERNTGELFF
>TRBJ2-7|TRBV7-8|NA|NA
TGTGCCAGCAGCCCACTGTTGGCCTACGAGCAGTACTTC
CASSPLLAYEQYF
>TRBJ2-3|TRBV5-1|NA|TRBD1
TGCGCCAGCAGCTTGTATGAGACAGGGGCAACAGATACGCAGTATTTT
CASSLYETGATDTQYF
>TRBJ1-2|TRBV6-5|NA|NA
TGTGCCAGCAGTTACCTTGGGGGTGGCTACACCTTC
CASSYLGGGYTF
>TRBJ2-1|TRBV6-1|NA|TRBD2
TGTGCCAGCATGAAGGGGACTAGCGGCTACAATGAGCAGTTCTTC
CASMKGTSGYNEQFF
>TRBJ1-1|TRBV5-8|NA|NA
TGTGCCAGCAGTCAGATCATGAACACTGAAGCTTTCTTT
CASSQIMNTEAFF
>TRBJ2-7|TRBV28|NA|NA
TGTGCCAGCAGATCCGACGTGGTCTCCTACGAGCAGTACTTC
CASRSDVVSYEQYF
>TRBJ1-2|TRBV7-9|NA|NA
TGTGCCAGCAGCCCTGAGGGCGTCTGGAGGGGTAATGCCTATGGCTACACCTTC
CASSPEGVWRGNAYGYTF
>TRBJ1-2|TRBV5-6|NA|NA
TGTGCCAGCAGCTTGTGGGTAGGAGGCTACACCTTC
CASSLWVGGYTF
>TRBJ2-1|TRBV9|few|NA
TGTGCCAGCAGCGCAGGGGTGGAGCAGTTCTTC
CASSAGVEQFF
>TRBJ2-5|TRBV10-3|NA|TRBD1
TGTGCCATCAGAATGGACAGGGGTGGGGAGACCCAGTACTTC
CAIRMDRGGETQYF
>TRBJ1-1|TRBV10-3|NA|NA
TGTGCCATCTCCGACCCACTGAACACTGAAGCTTTCTTT
CAISDPLNTEAFF
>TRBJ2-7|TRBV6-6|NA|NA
TGTGCCAGCAGTTACTCTGGGGGGCAAGGATCCTACGAGCAGTACTTC
CASSYSGGQGSYEQYF
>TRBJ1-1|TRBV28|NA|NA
TGTGCCAGCAGTCCCCAATACACTGAAGCTTTCTTT
CASSPQYTEAFF
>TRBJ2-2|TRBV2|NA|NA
TGTGCCAGCAGTACAACATACACCGGGGAGCTGTTTTTT
CASSTTYTGELFF
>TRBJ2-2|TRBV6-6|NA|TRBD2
TGTGCCAGCAGCCGCGGGGGAAAGACCGGGGAGCTGTTTTTT
CASSRGGKTGELFF
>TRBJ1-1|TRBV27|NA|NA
TGTGCCAGCAGTTTATCGAACACTGAAGCTTTCTTT
CASSLSNTEAFF
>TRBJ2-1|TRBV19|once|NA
TGTGCCAGTAGTATAGGGGCGGGCCTTAACTCCTACAATGAGCAGTTCTTC
CASSIGAGLNSYNEQFF
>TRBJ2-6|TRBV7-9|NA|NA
TGTGCCAGCAGCTTAGATGGTGGGGACTCTGGGGCCAACGTCCTGACTTTC
CASSLDGGDSGANVLTF
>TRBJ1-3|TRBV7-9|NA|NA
TGTGCCAGCAGCTTTCTAGCGGCCCCCCACTCTGGAAACACCATATATTTT
CASSFLAAPHSGNTIYF
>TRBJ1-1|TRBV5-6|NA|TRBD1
TGTGCCAGCAGCTACCAGGGGGCGCCGAGCGGCACTGAAGCTTTCTTT
CASSYQGAPSGTEAFF
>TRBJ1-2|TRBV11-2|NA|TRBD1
TGTGCCAGCAGCATCGTACAGGGGGCAGGGTATGGCTACACCTTC
CASSIVQGAGYGYTF
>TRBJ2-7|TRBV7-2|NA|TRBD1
TGTGCCAGCAGCTTCCGACAGGGGCCCACCTACGAGCAGTACTTC
CASSFRQGPTYEQYF
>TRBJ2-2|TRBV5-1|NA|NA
TGCGCCAGCAGCTTGGAAGGGGGGCGCACCGGGGAGCTGTTTTTT
CASSLEGGRTGELFF
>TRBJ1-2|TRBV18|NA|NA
TGTGCCAGCTCACCGTCGGAAGCTAACTATGGCTACACCTTC
CASSPSEANYGYTF
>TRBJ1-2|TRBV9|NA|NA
TGTGCCAGCAGCCCACTGACTGGCGGTGGCTACACCTTC
CASSPLTGGGYTF
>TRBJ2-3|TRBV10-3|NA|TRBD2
TGTGCCATCAGAAGGACTAGCGGGGGGGCAGATACGCAGTATTTT
CAIRRTSGGADTQYF
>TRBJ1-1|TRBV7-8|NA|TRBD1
TGTGCCAGCAGCCCAGGGAGGGGGCGGATCACTGAAGCTTTCTTT
CASSPGRGRITEAFF
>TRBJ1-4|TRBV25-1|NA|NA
TGTGCCAGCAGGTTAGCCGGAGGCAATGAAAAACTGTTTTTT
CASRLAGGNEKLFF
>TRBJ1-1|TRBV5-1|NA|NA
TGCGCCAGCAGCTTGGATCAGGGGAACACTGAAGCTTTCTTT
CASSLDQGNTEAFF